A selection of T cell receptor beta chains follows, all from one sample in a study of blood T cell repertoires in COVID-19. Libraries were prepared by immunoSEQ multiplex PCR; TCRdb keeps only in-frame clonotypes and omits some of them. The table has around 260,000 clones, around 90% seen once. The specimen sequenced was PBMCs or T cells enriched from blood (not recorded which). The receptors were sampled from a woman aged 25 to 39 who had recovered from COVID-19. Each CDR3 is given with its conserved first and last residue. The D gene is left open where the match is weak. Clone size appears in some rows only: once, few, many, or a class for an expanded clone.

TRBJ2-7 NA NA TRBV6-1 TGTGCCAGCAGTGTTCGGACAGCACTTAGCTCCTACGAGCAGTACTTC CASSVRTALSSYEQYF
TRBJ1-1 NA NA TRBV28 TGTGCCAGCAGTCCCCGTCAGGATGGGAGGACTGAAGCTTTCTTT CASSPRQDGRTEAFF
TRBJ2-7 TRBD2 NA TRBV7-2 TGTGCCAGCAGCTTAAGGTGGACTAGCGGAAGCTACGAGCAGTACTTC CASSLRWTSGSYEQYF
TRBJ1-6 TRBD1 NA TRBV27 TGTGCCAGCAGAATCGAGGGGACAGTTAATTCACCCCTCCACTTT CASRIEGTVNSPLHF
TRBJ2-7 TRBD1 NA TRBV5-1 TGCGCCAGCAGCTTGGAGGTGGTCGGGACAGGGTACCACGAGCAGTACTTC CASSLEVVGTGYHEQYF
TRBJ2-2 NA NA TRBV30 TGTGCCTGGAGTGTACTCGGGGTAATGGATTCCGGGGAGCTGTTTTTT CAWSVLGVMDSGELFF
TRBJ1-3 NA NA TRBV15 TGTGCCACCAGCAGAGAACGGTCAGGAAACACCATATATTTT CATSRERSGNTIYF
TRBJ2-3 NA NA TRBV5-1 TGCGCCAGCAGGCCCGAGGGGCAGCCTAGCGGCACAGATACGCAGTATTTT CASRPEGQPSGTDTQYF
TRBJ2-5 NA NA TRBV5-4 TGTGCCAGCAGGATCGGACAGAGCCAAGAGACCCAGTACTTC CASRIGQSQETQYF
TRBJ2-7 NA NA TRBV27 TGTGCCAGCAGTCCCCTGTTGAGGAGCTCCTACGAGCAGTACTTC CASSPLLRSSYEQYF
TRBJ2-7 NA NA TRBV9 TGTGCCAGCAGCGTAGCGGGAACCAATTACGAGCAGTACTTC CASSVAGTNYEQYF
TRBJ2-3 TRBD1 NA TRBV5-1 TGCGCCAGCAGCCTGACAGGGGGCACCGGAGATACGCAGTATTTT CASSLTGGTGDTQYF
TRBJ1-6 TRBD1 NA TRBV6-5 TGTGCCAGCAGTTATGGGCAGGGGGATAATTCACCCCTCCACTTT CASSYGQGDNSPLHF
TRBJ2-2 NA once TRBV15 TGTGCCACCACCGAGCGGTGGCCGGCCGGGGAGCTGTTTTTT CATTERWPAGELFF
TRBJ1-5 NA NA TRBV5-5 TGTGCCAGCAGCTACACAGGGTCTGTCAATCAGCCCCAGCATTTT CASSYTGSVNQPQHF
TRBJ2-5 NA NA TRBV7-8 TGTGCCAGCGACCCGACGTCAGGGCGGGAGACCCAGTACTTC CASDPTSGRETQYF
TRBJ2-5 NA NA TRBV11-3 TGTGCCAGCAGCAAAATCGGAGTGGAGGGGACCCAGTACTTC CASSKIGVEGTQYF
TRBJ1-2 NA NA TRBV9 TGTGCCAGCAGCGTAGGCCTTATCGGGTTTGGCTACACCTTC CASSVGLIGFGYTF
TRBJ1-1 NA NA TRBV2 TGTGCCAGCAGTGTGGTCGGGAGCTACACTGAAGCTTTCTTT CASSVVGSYTEAFF
TRBJ2-2 TRBD1 NA TRBV10-1 TGCGCCAGCAGTGAGTCGACAGGGGCGAACACCGGGGAGCTGTTTTTT CASSESTGANTGELFF
TRBJ2-5 TRBD2 NA TRBV28 TGTGCCAGCAGCTCGTGGGGACTAGCGGGAGAATGGCAAGAGACCCAGTACTTC CASSSWGLAGEWQETQYF
TRBJ2-1 NA NA TRBV7-9 TGTGCCAGCAGCTTGTTAGCGCAAAGCTCCTACAATGAGCAGTTCTTC CASSLLAQSSYNEQFF
TRBJ1-5 NA NA TRBV11-2 TGTGCCAGCAGCTTAGGCAGGGGAGGCAATCAGCCCCAGCATTTT CASSLGRGGNQPQHF
TRBJ1-1 NA NA TRBV18 TGTGCCAGCTCAAAGGAGGGAAGAACTGAAGCTTTCTTT CASSKEGRTEAFF
TRBJ2-7 NA NA TRBV28 TGTGCCAGCAGTTTATTATATGGGATGACTAGACAAATAAGCTCCTACGAGCAGTACTTC CASSLLYGMTRQISSYEQYF
TRBJ1-2 NA NA TRBV6-4 TGTGCCAGCAGTGACTCACAAGGGTCCGAAATAAGTTTGAGGGATGGCTACACCTTC CASSDSQGSEISLRDGYTF